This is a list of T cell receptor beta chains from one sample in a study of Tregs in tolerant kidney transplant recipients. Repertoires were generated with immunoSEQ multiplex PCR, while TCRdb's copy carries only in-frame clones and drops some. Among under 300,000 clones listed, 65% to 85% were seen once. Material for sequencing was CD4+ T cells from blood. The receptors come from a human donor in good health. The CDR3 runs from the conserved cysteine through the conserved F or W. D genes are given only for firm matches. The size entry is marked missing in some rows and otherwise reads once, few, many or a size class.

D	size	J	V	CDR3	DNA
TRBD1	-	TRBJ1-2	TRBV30	CAWSGHRGANYGYTF	TGTGCCTGGAGTGGCCACAGGGGTGCTAACTATGGCTACACCTTC
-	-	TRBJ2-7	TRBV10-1	CASSGPGRRYEQYF	TGCGCCAGCAGTGGACCGGGACGGCGCTACGAGCAGTACTTC
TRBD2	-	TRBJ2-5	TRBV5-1	CASRSSGRSGETQYF	TGCGCCAGCAGAAGTAGCGGGCGATCGGGGGAGACCCAGTACTTC
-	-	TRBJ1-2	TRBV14	CASSPDGRRSGYTF	TGTGCCAGCAGCCCGGACGGGCGAAGGTCTGGCTACACCTTC
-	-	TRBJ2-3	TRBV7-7	CASSPSSPGGTDTQYF	TGTGCTAGCAGCCCTAGTTCGCCCGGGGGCACAGATACGCAGTATTTT
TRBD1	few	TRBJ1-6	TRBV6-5	CASSWGDRVSPLHF	TGTGCCAGCAGTTGGGGGGACAGGGTGTCACCCCTCCACTTT
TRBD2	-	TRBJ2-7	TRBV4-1	CASSQDGAGGRFEQYF	TGCGCCAGCAGCCAAGATGGAGCGGGGGGCAGGTTCGAGCAGTACTTC
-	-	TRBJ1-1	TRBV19	CASSISLTEAFF	TGTGCCAGTAGTATAAGTCTCACTGAAGCTTTCTTT
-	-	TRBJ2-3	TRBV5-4	CASSSAEGGGDTQYF	TGTGCCAGCAGCTCCGCTGAGGGAGGAGGAGATACGCAGTATTTT
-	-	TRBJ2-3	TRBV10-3	CAISESGREGTDTQYF	TGTGCCATCAGTGAGTCGGGAAGGGAGGGCACAGATACGCAGTATTTT
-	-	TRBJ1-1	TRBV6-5	CASSYGQNTEAFF	TGTGCCAGCAGTTACGGACAGAACACTGAAGCTTTCTTT
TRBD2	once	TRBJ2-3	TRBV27	CASSLPRGSGEYTQYF	TGTGCCAGCAGTTTACCCCGGGGGAGCGGGGAATATACGCAGTATTTT
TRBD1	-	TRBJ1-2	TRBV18	CASSRRAGGLYGYTF	TGTGCCAGCTCCCGAAGGGCAGGGGGTCTCTATGGCTACACCTTC
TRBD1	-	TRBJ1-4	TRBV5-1	CASSPRQGAIEKLFF	TGCGCCAGCAGCCCTAGACAGGGGGCTATTGAAAAACTGTTTTTT
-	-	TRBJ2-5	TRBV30	CAWTLPEAGEETQYF	TGTGCCTGGACCCTACCCGAGGCAGGGGAAGAGACCCAGTACTTC
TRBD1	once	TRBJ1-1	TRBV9	CASSAGGGNTEAFF	TGTGCCAGCAGCGCAGGGGGCGGGAACACTGAAGCTTTCTTT
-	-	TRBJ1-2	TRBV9	CASSPVGGNYGYTF	TGTGCCAGCAGCCCAGTGGGAGGTAACTATGGCTACACCTTC
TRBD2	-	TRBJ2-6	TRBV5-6	CASSSGAGRFDSGANVLTF	TGTGCCAGCAGCTCCGGGGCCGGGAGGTTCGATTCTGGGGCCAACGTCCTGACTTTC
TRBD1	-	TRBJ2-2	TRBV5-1	CASSTGTGGIGELFF	TGCGCCAGCAGCACCGGGACAGGGGGAATCGGGGAGCTGTTTTTT
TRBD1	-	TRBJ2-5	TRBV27	CASSGQGETQYF	TGTGCCAGCAGTGGACAGGGGGAGACCCAGTACTTC
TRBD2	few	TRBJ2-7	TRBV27	CASSWTGRPTYEQYF	TGTGCCAGCAGTTGGACCGGGAGGCCTACCTACGAGCAGTACTTC
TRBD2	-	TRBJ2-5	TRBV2	CASRRGYQNGETQYF	TGTGCCAGCAGGCGGGGGTACCAGAACGGAGAGACCCAGTACTTC
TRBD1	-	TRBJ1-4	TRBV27	CASSLLGTATNEKLFF	TGTGCCAGCAGTTTATTAGGGACAGCAACTAATGAAAAACTGTTTTTT
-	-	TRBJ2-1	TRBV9	CASSPRGVVSYNEQFF	TGTGCCAGCAGCCCCCGAGGGGTCGTCTCCTACAATGAGCAGTTCTTC
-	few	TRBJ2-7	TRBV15	CATSRDRQYEQYF	TGTGCCACCAGCAGAGATCGGCAGTACGAGCAGTACTTC
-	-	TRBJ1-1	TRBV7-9	CASSPRAGRTEAFF	TGTGCCAGCAGCCCGAGGGCTGGGAGGACTGAAGCTTTCTTT
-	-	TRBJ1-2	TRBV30	CAWNRAAQRNNYGYTF	TGTGCCTGGAATCGGGCAGCTCAACGAAATAACTATGGCTACACCTTC
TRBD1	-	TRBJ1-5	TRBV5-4	CASSFGTGDQPQHF	TGTGCCAGCAGCTTTGGGACAGGGGATCAGCCCCAGCATTTT
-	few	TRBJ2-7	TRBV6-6	CASSLQYEQYF	TGTGCCAGCAGCCTCCAGTACGAGCAGTACTTC
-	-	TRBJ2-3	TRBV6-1	CASSGDQVHTDTQYF	TGTGCCAGCAGTGGGGACCAGGTACACACAGATACGCAGTATTTT
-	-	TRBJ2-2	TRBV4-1	CASSQGLLARLKSNTGELFF	TGCGCCAGCAGCCAAGGTCTTCTAGCGAGGTTGAAATCGAACACCGGGGAGCTGTTTTTT
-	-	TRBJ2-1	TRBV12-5	CASGLVGSSYNEQFF	TGTGCTAGTGGTTTGGTTGGGAGCTCCTACAATGAGCAGTTCTTC
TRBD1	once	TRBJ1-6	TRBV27	CASSLIQGQGNSPLHF	TGTGCCAGCAGTCTTATTCAGGGACAGGGGAATTCACCCCTCCACTTT
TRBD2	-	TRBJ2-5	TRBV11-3	CASSLSTGTRKTQYF	TGTGCCAGCAGCTTATCCACCGGGACTAGGAAGACCCAGTACTTC
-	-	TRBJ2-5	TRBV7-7	CASSLNGGQETQYF	TGTGCCAGCAGCTTAAACGGAGGACAAGAGACCCAGTACTTC
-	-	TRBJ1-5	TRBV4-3	CASSQDVRRGRNQPQHF	TGCGCCAGCAGCCAAGATGTGAGGAGGGGCAGGAATCAGCCCCAGCATTTT
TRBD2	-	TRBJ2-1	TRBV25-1	CASSERLAGGRNEQFF	TGTGCCAGCAGTGAAAGACTAGCGGGAGGGAGGAATGAGCAGTTCTTC
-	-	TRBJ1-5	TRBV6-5	CASKSRGFDNQPQHF	TGTGCCAGCAAAAGCAGGGGCTTCGACAATCAGCCCCAGCATTTT
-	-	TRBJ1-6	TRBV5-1	CASTSVGGYTSPLHF	TGCGCCAGCACCTCGGTGGGCGGGTATACTTCACCCCTCCACTTT
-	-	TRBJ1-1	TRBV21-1	CASSKSGTEAFF	TGTGCCAGCAGCAAATCAGGTACTGAAGCTTTCTTT
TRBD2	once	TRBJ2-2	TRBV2	CASKPIAGAGELFF	TGTGCCAGCAAACCAATAGCGGGAGCCGGGGAGCTGTTTTTT
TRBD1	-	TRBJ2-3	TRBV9	CASSVSTGGADTQYF	TGTGCCAGCAGCGTCTCGACAGGGGGCGCAGATACGCAGTATTTT
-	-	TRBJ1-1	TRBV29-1	CSVEGPRGRGNTEAFF	TGCAGCGTTGAAGGCCCTCGCGGGAGGGGGAACACTGAAGCTTTCTTT
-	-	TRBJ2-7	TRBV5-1	CASSLVGISYEQYF	TGCGCCAGCAGCTTGGTAGGAATCTCCTACGAGCAGTACTTC
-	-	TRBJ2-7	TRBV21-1	CASSKGRGNTYEQYF	TGTGCCAGCAGCAAAGGTCGGGGGAACACCTACGAGCAGTACTTC
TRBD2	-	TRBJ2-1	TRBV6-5	CASSFGGSTYNEQFF	TGTGCCAGCAGTTTCGGCGGGAGTACGTACAATGAGCAGTTCTTC
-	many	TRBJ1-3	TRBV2	CASRSLDTIYF	TGTGCCAGCCGAAGCCTAGACACCATATATTTT
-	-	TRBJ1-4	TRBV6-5	CASRQTGATNEKLFF	TGTGCCAGCAGACAGACAGGTGCAACTAATGAAAAACTGTTTTTT
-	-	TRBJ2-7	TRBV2	CASSEVNYEQYF	TGTGCCAGCAGTGAGGTGAACTACGAGCAGTACTTC
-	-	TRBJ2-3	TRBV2	CASTSDADTQYF	TGTGCCAGCACTAGCGACGCAGATACGCAGTATTTT
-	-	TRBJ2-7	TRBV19	CASSIGPRGPSSYEQYF	TGTGCCAGTAGTATTGGGCCCCGGGGCCCCAGCTCCTACGAGCAGTACTTC
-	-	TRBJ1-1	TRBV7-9	CASSLLGTEAFF	TGTGCCAGCAGCCTACTGGGCACTGAAGCTTTCTTT
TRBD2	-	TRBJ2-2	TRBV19	CASSMGSGALNTGELFF	TGTGCCAGTAGTATGGGGAGCGGGGCGTTGAACACCGGGGAGCTGTTTTTT
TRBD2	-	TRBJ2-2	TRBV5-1	CASSPTSGSAGELFF	TGCGCCAGCAGCCCGACTAGCGGGAGTGCCGGGGAGCTGTTTTTT
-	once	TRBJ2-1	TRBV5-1	CASSFPSTNEQFF	TGCGCCAGCAGCTTTCCAAGCACCAATGAGCAGTTCTTC
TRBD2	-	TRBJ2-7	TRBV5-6	CASGLAGGPREQYF	TGTGCCAGCGGGTTAGCGGGGGGCCCTAGGGAGCAGTACTTC
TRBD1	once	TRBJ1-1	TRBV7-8	CASSRTRTGGYNEAFF	TGTGCCAGCAGCCGAACCCGGACAGGGGGCTATAATGAAGCTTTCTTT
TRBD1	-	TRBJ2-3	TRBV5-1	CASSFTPGQASTDTQYF	TGCGCCAGCAGCTTCACTCCGGGACAGGCTAGCACAGATACGCAGTATTTT
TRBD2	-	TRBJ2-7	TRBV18	CASSGSGSSYEQYF	TGTGCCAGCTCAGGAAGCGGGAGCTCCTACGAGCAGTACTTC